The 4 T cell receptor beta chains in this list originate from one sample, sequenced in a study of control samples from healthy donors and cancer patients. This table comes from immunoSEQ multiplex PCR, and its TCRdb copy is limited to in-frame clones, with some not included. Of approximately 70,000 clones listed, about 80% are singletons. The material sequenced was blood. The receptors come from a man aged 45 to 65 in good health.

CDR3: CASSQESGTGTYEQYF. CDR3 in DNA: TGTGCCAGCAGCCAAGAATCCGGGACAGGAACCTACGAGCAGTACTTC. The gene calls are TRBV3-1 (or the pseudogene TRBV3-2) and TRBJ2-7; 8 positions match TRBD1. After removal of 0 bases from V and 2 bases from J, the junction contained 6 bases not matched to a gene. Germline V gene lookup returns CDR1 LGHDT and CDR2 YNNKEL (reference sequence). This CDR3 has 16 residues.

This chain uses TRBV6-2 or TRBV6-3 with TRBJ2-1; a possible D gene is TRBD2 (5 bases). V was shortened by 4 bases and J by 2 bases, with 12 bases between the two germline ends. Germline loops: CDR1 MNHEY, CDR2 SVGEGT. The CDR3 spans 15 residues. CDR3 residues: CASSFIASAYNEQFF. The CDR3 DNA sequence: TGTGCCAGCAGTTTTATAGCGAGCGCCTACAATGAGCAGTTCTTC.

This clone was seen a handful of times. The chain carries TRBV4-3 and TRBJ2-2; 7 positions match TRBD2. V lost 1 base to trimming and J lost 6 bases; unmatched junction nucleotides: 11. CDR1 is LGHNA, CDR2 YSLEER, per germline. The CDR3 loop spans 17 amino acids. CDR3 DNA sequence: TGCGCCAGCAGCCAAGTGAAGGGCGGGAGTAGGGCCGGGGAGCTGTTTTTT. As protein: CASSQVKGGSRAGELFF.

This clone has only a few counts. This chain links TRBV19 with TRBJ1-5, with 9 bases matching TRBD1. There are 14 residues in the CDR3. J lost 4 bases, V lost 5 bases, and 3 bases had no gene match. CDR1 and CDR2 (germline): LNHDA, SQIVND (reference sequence). CDR3: CASSFGQGNQPQHF. The DNA for the CDR3 is TGTGCCAGTAGTTTTGGACAGGGGAATCAGCCCCAGCATTTT.